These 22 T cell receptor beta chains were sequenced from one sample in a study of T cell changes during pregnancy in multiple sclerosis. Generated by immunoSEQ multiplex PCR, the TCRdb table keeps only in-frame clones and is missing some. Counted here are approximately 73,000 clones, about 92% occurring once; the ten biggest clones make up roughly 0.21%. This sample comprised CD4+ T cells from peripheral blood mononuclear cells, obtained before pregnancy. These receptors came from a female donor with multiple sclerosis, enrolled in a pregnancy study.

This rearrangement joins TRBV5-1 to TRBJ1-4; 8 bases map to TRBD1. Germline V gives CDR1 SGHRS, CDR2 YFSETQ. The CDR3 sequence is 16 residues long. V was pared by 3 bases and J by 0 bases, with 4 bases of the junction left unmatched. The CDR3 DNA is TGCGCCAGCAGCTCGACAGGGGCCGCAACTAATGAAAAACTGTTTTTT. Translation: CASSSTGAATNEKLFF.

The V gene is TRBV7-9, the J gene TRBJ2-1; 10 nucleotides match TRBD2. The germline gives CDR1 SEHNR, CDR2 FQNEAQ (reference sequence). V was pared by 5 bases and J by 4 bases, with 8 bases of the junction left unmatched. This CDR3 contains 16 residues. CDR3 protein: CASSPLGTSEYNEQFF. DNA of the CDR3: TGTGCCAGCAGCCCCCTTGGGACTAGCGAATACAATGAGCAGTTCTTC.

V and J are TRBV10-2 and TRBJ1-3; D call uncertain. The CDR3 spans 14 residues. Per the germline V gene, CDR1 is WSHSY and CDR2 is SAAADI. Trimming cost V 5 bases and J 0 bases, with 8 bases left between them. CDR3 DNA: TGCGCCAGCAGTAGATCAGACTCTGGAAACACCATATATTTT. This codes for CASSRSDSGNTIYF.

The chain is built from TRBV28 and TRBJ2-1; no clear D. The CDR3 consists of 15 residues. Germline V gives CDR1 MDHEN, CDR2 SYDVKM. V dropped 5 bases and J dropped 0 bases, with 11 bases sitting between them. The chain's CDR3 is CASSETRSSYNEQFF. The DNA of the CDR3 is TGTGCCAGCAGTGAAACCCGGAGCTCCTACAATGAGCAGTTCTTC.

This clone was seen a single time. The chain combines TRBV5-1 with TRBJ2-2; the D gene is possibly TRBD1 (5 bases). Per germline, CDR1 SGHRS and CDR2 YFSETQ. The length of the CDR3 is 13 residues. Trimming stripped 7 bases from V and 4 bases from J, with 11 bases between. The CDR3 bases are TGCGCCAGCCAGGGATCGGGCACCGGGGAGCTGTTTTTT. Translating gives CASQGSGTGELFF.

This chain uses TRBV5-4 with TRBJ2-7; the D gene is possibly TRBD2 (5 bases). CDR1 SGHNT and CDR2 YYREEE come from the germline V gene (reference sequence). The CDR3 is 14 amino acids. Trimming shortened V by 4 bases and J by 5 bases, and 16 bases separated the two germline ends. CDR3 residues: CASSTRSSFHEQYF. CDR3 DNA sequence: TGTGCCAGCAGCACCCGCTCTAGCTTCCACGAGCAGTACTTC.

The CDR3 reads CASSDRGQGRNTIYF. The CDR3 DNA follows: TGTGCCAGTAGCGACAGGGGGCAAGGTCGAAACACCATATATTTT. V usage is TRBV19 and J usage is TRBJ1-3; 10 nucleotides agree with TRBD1. This CDR3 region has 15 residues. Germline values: CDR1 LNHDA, CDR2 SQIVND (reference sequence). Trimming at V came to 6 bases and at J to 5 bases, leaving 7 bases not matched to a gene.

This chain's CDR3 is CASTKMDVYEWRLGSGYTF. CDR3 in DNA: TGTGCCAGCACCAAAATGGATGTTTACGAGTGGAGGTTGGGGAGTGGCTACACCTTC. The chain combines TRBV5-8 with TRBJ1-2; no definite D call. This CDR3 region has 19 residues. CDR1 is SGHTS, CDR2 YDEGEE, per germline. V was pared by 6 bases and J by 7 bases, with 34 bases between.

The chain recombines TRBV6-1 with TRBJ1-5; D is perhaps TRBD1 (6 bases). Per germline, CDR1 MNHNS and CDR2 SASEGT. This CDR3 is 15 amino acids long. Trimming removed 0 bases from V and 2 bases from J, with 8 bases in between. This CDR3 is CASSEAPGGNQPQHF. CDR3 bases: TGTGCCAGCAGTGAAGCACCAGGGGGCAATCAGCCCCAGCATTTT.

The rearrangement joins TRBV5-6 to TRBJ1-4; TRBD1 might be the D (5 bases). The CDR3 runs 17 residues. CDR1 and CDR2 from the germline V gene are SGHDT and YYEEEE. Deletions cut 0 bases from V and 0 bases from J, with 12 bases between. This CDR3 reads CASSLGVAGATNEKLFF. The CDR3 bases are TGTGCCAGCAGCTTGGGGGTAGCGGGGGCAACTAATGAAAAACTGTTTTTT.

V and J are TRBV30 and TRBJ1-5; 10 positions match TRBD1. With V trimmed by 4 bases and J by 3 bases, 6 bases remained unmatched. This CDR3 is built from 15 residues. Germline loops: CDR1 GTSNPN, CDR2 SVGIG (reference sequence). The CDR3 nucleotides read TGTGCCTGGACAGTGGGGACAGGGGACAATCAGCCCCAGCATTTT. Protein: CAWTVGTGDNQPQHF.

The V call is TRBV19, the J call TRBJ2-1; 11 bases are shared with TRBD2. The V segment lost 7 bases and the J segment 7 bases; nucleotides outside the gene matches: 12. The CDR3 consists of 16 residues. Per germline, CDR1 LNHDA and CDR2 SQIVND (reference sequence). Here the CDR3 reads CASTRGTSGRPNEQFF. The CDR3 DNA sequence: TGTGCCAGTACCCGAGGGACTAGCGGACGACCGAATGAGCAGTTCTTC.

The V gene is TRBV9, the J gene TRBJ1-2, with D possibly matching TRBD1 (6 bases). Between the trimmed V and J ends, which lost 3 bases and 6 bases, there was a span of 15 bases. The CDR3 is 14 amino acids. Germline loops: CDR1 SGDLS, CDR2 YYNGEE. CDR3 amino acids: CASSALTGRHGYTF. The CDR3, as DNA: TGTGCCAGCAGCGCACTAACAGGGCGCCATGGCTACACCTTC.

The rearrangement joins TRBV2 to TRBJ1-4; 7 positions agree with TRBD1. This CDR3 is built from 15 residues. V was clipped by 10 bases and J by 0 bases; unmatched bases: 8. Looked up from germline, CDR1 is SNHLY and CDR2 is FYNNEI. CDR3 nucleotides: TGTGCCACCTCCAACGACAGGGCAACTAATGAAAAACTGTTTTTT. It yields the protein CATSNDRATNEKLFF.

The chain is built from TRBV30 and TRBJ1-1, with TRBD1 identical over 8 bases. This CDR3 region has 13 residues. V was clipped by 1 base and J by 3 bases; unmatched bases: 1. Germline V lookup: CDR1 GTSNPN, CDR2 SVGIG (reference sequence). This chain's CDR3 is CAWSADRDTEAFF. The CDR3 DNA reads TGTGCCTGGAGTGCGGACAGGGACACTGAAGCTTTCTTT.

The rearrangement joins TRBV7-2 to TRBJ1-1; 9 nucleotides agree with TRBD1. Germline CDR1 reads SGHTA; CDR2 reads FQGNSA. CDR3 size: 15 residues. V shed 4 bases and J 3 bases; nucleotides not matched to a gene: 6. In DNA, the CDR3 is TGTGCCAGCAGCTCTGGGGGACAGGGCCACACTGAAGCTTTCTTT. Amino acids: CASSSGGQGHTEAFF.

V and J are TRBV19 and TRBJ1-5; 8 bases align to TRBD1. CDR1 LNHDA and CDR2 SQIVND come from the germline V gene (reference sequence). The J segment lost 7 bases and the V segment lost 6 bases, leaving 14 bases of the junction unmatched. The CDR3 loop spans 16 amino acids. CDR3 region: CASRRSIQGAGQPQHF. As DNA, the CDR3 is TGTGCCAGTAGACGATCAATCCAGGGGGCTGGGCAGCCCCAGCATTTT.

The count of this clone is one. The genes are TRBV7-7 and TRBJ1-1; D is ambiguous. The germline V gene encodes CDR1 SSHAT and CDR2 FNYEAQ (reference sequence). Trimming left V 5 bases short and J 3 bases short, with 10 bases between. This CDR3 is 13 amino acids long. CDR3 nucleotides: TGTGCCAGCAGCCGCACGGCGGACACTGAAGCTTTCTTT. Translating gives CASSRTADTEAFF.

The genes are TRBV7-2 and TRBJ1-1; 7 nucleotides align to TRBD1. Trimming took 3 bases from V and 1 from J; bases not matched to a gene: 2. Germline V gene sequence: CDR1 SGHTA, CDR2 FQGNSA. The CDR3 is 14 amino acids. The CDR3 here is CASSLGQTNTEAFF. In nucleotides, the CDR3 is TGTGCCAGCAGCTTGGGACAGACGAACACTGAAGCTTTCTTT.

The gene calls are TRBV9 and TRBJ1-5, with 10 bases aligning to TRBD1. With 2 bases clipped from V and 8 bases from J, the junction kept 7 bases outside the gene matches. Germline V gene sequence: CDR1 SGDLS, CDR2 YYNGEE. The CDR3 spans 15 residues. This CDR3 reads CASSVGQGRSEPQHF. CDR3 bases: TGTGCCAGCAGCGTGGGACAGGGGAGGAGTGAGCCCCAGCATTTT.

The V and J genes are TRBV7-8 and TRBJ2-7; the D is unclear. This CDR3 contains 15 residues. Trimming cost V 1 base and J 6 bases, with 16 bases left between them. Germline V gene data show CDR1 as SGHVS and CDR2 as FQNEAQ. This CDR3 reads CASSLVQSLPAEQYF. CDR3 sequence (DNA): TGTGCCAGCAGCTTAGTACAGTCGCTCCCGGCCGAGCAGTACTTC.

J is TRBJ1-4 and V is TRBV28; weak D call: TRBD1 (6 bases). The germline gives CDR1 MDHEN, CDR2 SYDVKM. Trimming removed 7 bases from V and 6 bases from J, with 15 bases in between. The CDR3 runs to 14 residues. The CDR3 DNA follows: TGTGCCAGCAAGGGGGAGGGGTTCGATGAAAAACTGTTTTTT. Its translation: CASKGEGFDEKLFF.